The present entry profiles one T cell receptor beta chain with its context. Its antigen is unidentified. The immunoSEQ assay was version 4, run in survey mode. Repertoires were generated with immunoSEQ multiplex PCR, while TCRdb's copy carries only in-frame clones and drops some. The profile shows roughly 16,000 clones, about two thirds of them singletons. This record comes from a study of persistence of HIV-infected CD4 T cells. Overall study: Blood samples, up to roughly 180 mL, came from multiple time points, except two leukapheresis donors sampled once.

CDR3 length equals 14 residues. V was shortened by 1 base and J by 4 bases, with 5 bases between the two germline ends. CDR1 and CDR2 (germline): SGHTA, FQGNSA. Cells were stimulated with CMV-infected fibroblast lysates at 10 ug/mL. CD4+ T cells upregulating both CD40 ligand and CD69 were sorted as responding cells. Sequences were derived from CD4+ T cells sorted from PBMCs after roughly 19-hour stimulation, sampled from a patient who received antiretroviral therapy. The TCR comes from an adult woman with HIV who was CMV-seropositive. V gene TRBV7-2 combines with J gene TRBJ1-6; D unclear. The CDR3 DNA sequence: TGTGCCAGCAGCTTAGACGGTTATAATTCACCCCTCCACTTT. The encoded protein is CASSLDGYNSPLHF.